Listed below are T cell receptor beta chains from one sample, sequenced in a study of beta chain features in type 1 diabetes. Assay: immunoSEQ multiplex PCR; the TCRdb copy retains only in-frame clones and omits some. Here the sample spans 40,000 to 55,000 clones, roughly 48% being singletons. What was sequenced was stem cell memory CD4+ T cells from blood. Every receptor here comes from a man younger than 40 with type 1 diabetes. Each CDR3 is given with its conserved first and last residue. The D gene is left open where the match is weak. Not all rows give a size; the values are once, few, many and, for expanded clones, a class.

size	D	V	J	DNA	CDR3
-	-	TRBV28	TRBJ2-2	TGTGCCAGCAGTGAGGCCCGGGAGCTGTTTTTT	CASSEARELFF
few	TRBD1	TRBV27	TRBJ2-7	TGTGCCAGCAGTCCCCCCGGGACAGGGCAATACGAGCAGTACTTC	CASSPPGTGQYEQYF
-	-	TRBV5-4	TRBJ2-2	TGTGCCAGCAGCTTGGTCTCTGTCACCGGGGAGCTGTTTTTT	CASSLVSVTGELFF
few	TRBD1	TRBV5-4	TRBJ1-2	TGTGCCAGCAGCTTGTCGACAGGGGATGGCTACACCTTC	CASSLSTGDGYTF
few	TRBD1	TRBV9	TRBJ2-1	TGTGCCAGCAGCGTAGAGGCAGGGGGCCTCAATGAGCAGTTCTTC	CASSVEAGGLNEQFF
-	TRBD1	TRBV6-5	TRBJ2-1	TGTGCCAGCAGTCTGGGGACAGGGAGCCACAATGAGCAGTTCTTC	CASSLGTGSHNEQFF
-	TRBD1	TRBV27	TRBJ2-7	TGTGCCAGCAGTTACAGGACAGGGGTTTACGAGCAGTACTTC	CASSYRTGVYEQYF
few	TRBD2	TRBV11-2	TRBJ2-2	TGTGCCAGCAGCCCTAGCGGGAGGGGAACCGGGGAGCTGTTTTTT	CASSPSGRGTGELFF
few	TRBD1	TRBV25-1	TRBJ1-2	TGTTCGGGACAGGGGAACTATGGCTACACCTTC	CSGQGNYGYTF
few	TRBD2	TRBV13	TRBJ2-3	TGTGCCAGCAGCTCGCGACTAGCGGGACCTCGGACAGATACGCAGTATTTT	CASSSRLAGPRTDTQYF
-	TRBD2	TRBV2	TRBJ2-3	TGTGCCAGCAGACCACTAGCGGGGATGGGAGATACGCAGTATTTT	CASRPLAGMGDTQYF
once	-	TRBV9	TRBJ1-3	TGTGCCAGCAGCGTAGGAGGGAGTTTCGAAGGAAACACCATATATTTT	CASSVGGSFEGNTIYF
-	-	TRBV10-3	TRBJ2-3	TGTGCCTCCCGGGGGGCTGGGGCAGATACGCAGTATTTT	CASRGAGADTQYF
once	TRBD1	TRBV5-6	TRBJ1-5	TGTGCCAGCAGCTTGGGTGACAGGGGCGGACAGCCCCAGCATTTT	CASSLGDRGGQPQHF
-	TRBD2	TRBV18	TRBJ2-7	TGTGCCAGCTCACCAAGCGGGGGCTACGAGCAGTACTTC	CASSPSGGYEQYF
-	TRBD2	TRBV28	TRBJ2-3	TGTGCCAGCAGTCCAAGACTAGCGGTAGATCTGGATACGCAGTATTTT	CASSPRLAVDLDTQYF
few	-	TRBV7-9	TRBJ1-1	TGTGCCAGTCGGGGTCCGGTTGGTTTCACTGAAGCTTTCTTT	CASRGPVGFTEAFF
few	TRBD2	TRBV29-1	TRBJ2-1	TGCAGCGTTACCGGGACTAGCGGGAGCCCCTCCTACAATGAGCAGTTCTTC	CSVTGTSGSPSYNEQFF
-	-	TRBV5-1	TRBJ2-2	TGCGCCAGCGGCAGGGCAAATGAGGCCGGGGAGCTGTTTTTT	CASGRANEAGELFF
-	TRBD2	TRBV2	TRBJ2-7	TGTGCCAGCAGTGAACGGGGACTAGCCGGCGAGCAGTACTTC	CASSERGLAGEQYF
-	TRBD2	TRBV5-1	TRBJ2-1	TGCGCCAGCAGCGAGGGGACTAGCGGGAGGAGCTCCTACAATGAGCAGTTCTTC	CASSEGTSGRSSYNEQFF
-	TRBD2	TRBV5-1	TRBJ2-1	TGCGCCAGCAGCTCGGGGAGCGGGAGGGCCCCAAAGTTCTTC	CASSSGSGRAPKFF
-	TRBD2	TRBV11-2	TRBJ2-3	TGTGCCAGCAGCTTAGGATTCGGGACTAGCGGAACAGATACGCAGTATTTT	CASSLGFGTSGTDTQYF